The 18 T cell receptor beta chains listed next were all sequenced from one sample in a study of cytomegalovirus exposure and HLA in healthy donors. PCR primers comprised 60 Vbeta and 13 Jbeta primers. TCRdb's table, derived via immunoSEQ multiplex PCR, lists solely in-frame clones and lacks some. The data show about 90,000 clones, and the top ten clones hold around 3.4%. The sequenced sample was PBMCs. The receptors stem from a woman aged 25 to 39 in good health and CMV-seronegative.

This rearrangement joins TRBV7-8 to TRBJ1-1, with D possibly matching TRBD1 (5 bases). CDR3 length: 15 amino acids. The ends were cut back, 3 bases at V and 2 bases at J, with 13 bases in the middle. Germline V CDR1 and CDR2: SGHVS, FQNEAQ. CDR3 sequence (DNA): TGTGCCAGCAGCTTGTTTTCAGGGCCAAACACTGAAGCTTTCTTT. Its protein is CASSLFSGPNTEAFF.

This chain joins TRBV28 and TRBJ2-1; D call uncertain. V was clipped by 1 base and J by 0 bases, with 16 bases between them. Germline V lookup: CDR1 MDHEN, CDR2 SYDVKM. The CDR3 consists of 18 residues. CDR3 sequence: CASSLYGEIQNSYNEQFF. The CDR3 DNA reads TGTGCCAGCAGTTTATACGGAGAAATCCAAAACTCCTACAATGAGCAGTTCTTC. The full variable domain, rest sourced from reference TRBV28 and TRBJ2-1, is DVKVTQSSRYLVKRTGEKVFLECVQDMDHENMFWYRQDPGLGLRLIYFSYDVKMKEKGDIPEGYSVSREKKERFSLILESASTNQTSMYLCASSLYGEIQNSYNEQFFGPGTRLTVL.

The chain uses TRBV28 and TRBJ1-5; no clear D. Germline assignment: CDR1 MDHEN and CDR2 SYDVKM. V lost 6 bases and J 4 bases, leaving 16 bases between the germline ends. There are 15 residues in the CDR3. The CDR3 DNA reads as TGTGCCAGCAGACCATTAGGACGGGGAAATCAGCCCCAGCATTTT. Translation gives CASRPLGRGNQPQHF.

The J gene is TRBJ2-2, the V gene TRBV5-1, with TRBD1 matching 9 bases. V lost 0 bases to trimming and J lost 7 bases; unmatched junction nucleotides: 7. The V gene's germline CDR1 is SGHRS and CDR2 YFSETQ. This CDR3 has 16 amino acids. The CDR3 coding sequence is TGCGCCAGCAGCTTGGCAGGGACAGGGTCATACGGGGAGCTGTTTTTT. It codes for CASSLAGTGSYGELFF. The complete variable domain, with remaining parts taken from reference TRBV5-1 and TRBJ2-2, reads KAGVTQTPRYLIKTRGQQVTLSCSPISGHRSVSWYQQTPGQGLQFLFEYFSETQRNKGNFPGRFSGRQFSNSRSEMNVSTLELGDSALYLCASSLAGTGSYGELFFGEGSRLTVL.

V and J are TRBV4-1 and TRBJ2-7; 10 bases align to TRBD2. This CDR3 contains 15 residues. The junction had 5 bases not matched to a gene; V was cut back by 2 bases and J by 4 bases. Per the germline V gene, CDR1 is MGHRA and CDR2 is YSYEKL. Written as DNA, the CDR3 is TGCGCCAGCAGCCAACCGACTAGCGGGCGATACGAGCAGTACTTC. Protein: CASSQPTSGRYEQYF.

CDR3 protein: CASSLAGQGDASPLHF. DNA of the CDR3: TGTGCCAGCAGCTTGGCCGGACAGGGAGATGCTTCACCCCTCCACTTT. The V and J genes are TRBV5-4 and TRBJ1-6; 8 bases are shared with TRBD1. Unmatched junction bases numbered 8, after V lost 0 bases and J lost 9 bases. The germline V gene has CDR1 SGHNT and CDR2 YYREEE (reference sequence). The CDR3 has 16 amino acids.

The CDR3 loop is CATSRVGRQGTEAFF. CDR3 DNA sequence: TGTGCCACCAGCAGAGTCGGAAGGCAGGGGACTGAAGCTTTCTTT. The chain carries TRBV15 and TRBJ1-1, with D maybe TRBD1 (6 bases). This CDR3 comprises 15 residues. V lost 1 base and J lost 5, with 14 bases in between. Germline V gene sequence: CDR1 LNHNV, CDR2 YYDKDF (reference sequence).

The V gene is TRBV15, the J gene TRBJ1-5; D is possibly TRBD1 (6 bases). CDR1 is LNHNV and CDR2 is YYDKDF in the germline V gene (reference sequence). Between the trimmed V and J ends, which lost 8 bases and 7 bases, there was a span of 18 bases. This CDR3 has 14 amino acids. The CDR3 reads CATDKTGMRQPQHF. CDR3 sequence (DNA): TGTGCCACCGACAAAACAGGGATGAGGCAGCCCCAGCATTTT.

The chain employs TRBV28 and TRBJ1-1; perhaps TRBD1 as D (5 bases). CDR3 length: 15 amino acids. Germline V gene data show CDR1 as MDHEN and CDR2 as SYDVKM. V dropped 7 bases and J dropped 4 bases, with 19 bases sitting between them. The CDR3: CASTLETDPATEAFF. CDR3 in DNA: TGTGCCAGCACCCTAGAGACAGACCCGGCCACTGAAGCTTTCTTT. The full variable domain, rest sourced from reference TRBV28 and TRBJ1-1, is DVKVTQSSRYLVKRTGEKVFLECVQDMDHENMFWYRQDPGLGLRLIYFSYDVKMKEKGDIPEGYSVSREKKERFSLILESASTNQTSMYLCASTLETDPATEAFFGQGTRLTVV.

This chain connects TRBV7-3 to TRBJ2-3; 9 bases agree with TRBD1. Germline CDR1 SGHTA, CDR2 FQGTGA. After removal of 4 bases from V and 6 bases from J, the junction contained 5 bases not matched to a gene. There are 14 residues in the CDR3. CDR3 loop: CASSSGTGLDTQYF. CDR3 bases: TGTGCCAGCAGCTCCGGGACAGGGTTGGATACGCAGTATTTT.

This rearrangement joins TRBV2 to TRBJ1-5; D is unclear. V gave up 6 bases and J gave up 4 bases, with 10 bases separating them. The CDR3 spans 13 residues. Germline-derived CDR1 and CDR2 are SNHLY and FYNNEI. The CDR3: CASRTFGNQPQHF. In DNA, the CDR3 is TGTGCCAGCAGGACCTTCGGGAATCAGCCCCAGCATTTT.

V gene TRBV5-8 combines with J gene TRBJ1-3, with D uncertain. The V and J ends lost 4 bases and 4 bases respectively, with 9 bases between them. Germline V gene sequence: CDR1 SGHTS, CDR2 YDEGEE. The CDR3 consists of 13 residues. CDR3 in DNA: TGTGCCAGCAGCATTCCACAGGGAAACACCATATATTTT. Its translation is CASSIPQGNTIYF.

The V and J genes are TRBV19 and TRBJ1-6, with 12 bases aligning to TRBD1. This CDR3 spans 15 amino acids. Looked up from germline, CDR1 is LNHDA and CDR2 is SQIVND (reference sequence). The V and J ends lost 3 bases and 9 bases, in that order; junction bases with no gene match: 3. The CDR3 sequence: CASSMGQGASSPLHF. For the CDR3, the DNA is TGTGCCAGTAGTATGGGACAGGGGGCAAGTTCACCCCTCCACTTT.

CDR3 sequence reads: CASSLVGLLGEQYF. CDR3 nucleotide sequence: TGTGCCAGCAGTTTAGTGGGACTACTAGGAGAGCAGTACTTC. The rearrangement links TRBV28 to TRBJ2-7; TRBD2 matches at 7 bases. This CDR3 has 14 amino acids. V shed 2 bases, J shed 7 bases, and the junction held 8 bases outside the gene matches. Germline loops: CDR1 MDHEN, CDR2 SYDVKM.

The J gene is TRBJ2-1, the V gene TRBV29-1; possibly TRBD2 for D (5 bases). The CDR3 totals 11 residues. Trimming removed 3 bases at V and 12 bases at J, with 12 bases between. Germline V lookup: CDR1 SQVTM, CDR2 ANQGSEA. CDR3 residues: CSVEAGESQFF. The CDR3 nucleotides read TGCAGCGTTGAGGCGGGCGAGTCGCAGTTCTTC.

The chain recombines TRBV7-8 with TRBJ2-1, with a tentative D call TRBD2 (5 bases). The germline V gene has CDR1 SGHVS and CDR2 FQNEAQ. Trimming stripped 6 bases from V and 2 bases from J, with 17 bases between. The CDR3 loop spans 16 amino acids. In DNA form, the CDR3 reads TGTGCCAGCAGACGGCTTGAAGGGAGCCCCTACAATGAGCAGTTCTTC. This codes for CASRRLEGSPYNEQFF. Supplemented by reference TRBV7-8 and TRBJ2-1, the full variable domain reads GAGVSQSPRYKVAKRGQDVALRCDPISGHVSLFWYQQALGQGPEFLTYFQNEAQLDKSGLPSDRFFAERPEGSVSTLKIQRTQQEDSAVYLCASRRLEGSPYNEQFFGPGTRLTVL.

The J gene is TRBJ1-2, the V gene TRBV7-2; 8 positions agree with TRBD1. CDR3 length: 15 residues. CDR1 and CDR2 (germline): SGHTA, FQGNSA. Trimming at V came to 1 base and at J to 4 bases, leaving 5 bases not matched to a gene. In nucleotides, the CDR3 is TGTGCCAGCAGCTTAGAGGTTACAGGGGGCTATGGCTACACCTTC. Its translation: CASSLEVTGGYGYTF.

The chain uses TRBV29-1 and TRBJ2-7; 8 bases line up with TRBD2. The CDR3 has 15 amino acids. Germline loops: CDR1 SQVTM, CDR2 ANQGSEA. With 1 base clipped from V and 6 bases from J, the junction kept 11 bases outside the gene matches. The CDR3 bases are TGCAGCGTTGAAGCTCGGAGCGGGGGAAGGGGCGAGCAGTACTTC. This gives the protein CSVEARSGGRGEQYF.